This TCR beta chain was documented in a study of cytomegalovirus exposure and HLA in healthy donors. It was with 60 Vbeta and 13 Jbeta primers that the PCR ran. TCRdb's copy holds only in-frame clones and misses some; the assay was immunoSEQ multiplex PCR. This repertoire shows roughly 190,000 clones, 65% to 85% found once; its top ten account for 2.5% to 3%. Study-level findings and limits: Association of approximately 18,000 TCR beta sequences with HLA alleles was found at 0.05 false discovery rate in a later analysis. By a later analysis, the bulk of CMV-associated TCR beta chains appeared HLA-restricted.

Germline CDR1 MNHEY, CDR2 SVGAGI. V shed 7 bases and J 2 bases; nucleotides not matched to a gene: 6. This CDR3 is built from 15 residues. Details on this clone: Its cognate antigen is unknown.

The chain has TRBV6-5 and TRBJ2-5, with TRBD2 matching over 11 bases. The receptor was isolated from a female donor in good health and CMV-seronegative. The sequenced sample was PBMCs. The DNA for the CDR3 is TGTGCCAGCACGATTAGGACTAGCGGGCAAGAGACCCAGTACTTC. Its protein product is CASTIRTSGQETQYF.